These 12 T cell receptor beta chains were sequenced from one sample in a study of CD8 T cells in ankylosing spondylitis (dated 2017 in TCRdb). Libraries were prepared through 5' RACE. The listed sequencing device is Illumina HiSeq 2500. The raw public data were reprocessed by TCRdb itself: fastp quality trimming at Q25, MiXCR clonotype calling, in-frame beta chains only. For every CDR3 protein sequence, its rows merge into one entry that carries the most common genes and DNA. Present in this sample are 290,000 or so distinct CDR3 sequences, roughly 20% of which were seen just once. The leading ten clones occupy 3.5% of the sample. The material sequenced was blood, either unsorted or a sorted T cell fraction (not recorded which). These receptors all come from a female donor with ankylosing spondylitis or in good health (not recorded which).

There are a few counts of this clonotype. The rearrangement links TRBV7-2 to TRBJ2-5; 9 positions agree with TRBD2. The germline V gene has CDR1 SGHTA and CDR2 FQGNSA. The V and J ends lost 5 bases and 3 bases, in that order; junction bases with no gene match: 4. This CDR3 contains 14 residues. This chain's CDR3 is CASSVSGREETQYF. The CDR3 nucleotides are TGTGCCAGCAGCGTTAGCGGGAGAGAAGAGACCCAGTACTTC.

Ten or more counts support this clonotype. V and J are TRBV20-1 and TRBJ2-5; D is uncertain. V was cut by 5 bases and J by 7 bases, with 8 bases left in between. Germline V gene sequence: CDR1 DFQATT, CDR2 SNEGSKA (reference sequence). The CDR3 is 10 residues long. CDR3 sequence: CSAGFVTQYF. CDR3 nucleotide sequence: TGCAGTGCTGGATTTGTGACCCAGTACTTC.

Many counts were recorded for this clonotype. The rearrangement joins TRBV29-1 to TRBJ2-7; D is perhaps TRBD1 or TRBD2 (6 bases each). Looked up from germline, CDR1 is SQVTM and CDR2 is ANQGSEA. V was pared by 5 bases and J by 6 bases, with 17 bases between. This CDR3 comprises 13 residues. The CDR3 reads CSVPRGGGGEQYF. As DNA, the CDR3 is TGCAGCGTTCCCCGAGGAGGAGGGGGCGAGCAGTACTTC.

This chain links TRBV6-5 with TRBJ2-1; D remains ambiguous. The V end lost 4 bases, the J end lost 6 bases, and 13 bases lay between the germline ends. The CDR3 totals 14 residues. The germline CDR1 and CDR2 sequences are MNHEY and SVGAGI. The CDR3 spells CASSLLRSSNEQFF. CDR3 sequence (DNA): TGTGCCAGCAGTTTACTCCGGTCTAGCAATGAGCAGTTCTTC.

J is TRBJ2-3 and V is TRBV7-9; D is ambiguous. V lost 5 bases, J lost 0 bases, and 9 bases lay in between. The V gene's germline CDR1 is SEHNR and CDR2 FQNEAQ (reference sequence). The CDR3 spans 14 residues. The CDR3, as DNA: TGTGCCAGCAGCCATTTGGCCAGCACAGATACGCAGTATTTT. Protein product: CASSHLASTDTQYF.

This CDR3 is CASSLTIAGSSYEQYF. CDR3 coding DNA: TGTGCCAGCAGCTTAACGATAGCGGGTAGCTCCTACGAGCAGTACTTC. The rearrangement links TRBV7-2 to TRBJ2-7; TRBD2 agrees at 7 bases. CDR1 SGHTA and CDR2 FQGNSA come from the germline V gene. The CDR3 runs to 16 residues. V trimming: 2 bases; J trimming: 0 bases; junction bases outside the gene matches: 7.

This rearrangement joins TRBV9 to TRBJ1-6; TRBD1 might be the D (6 bases). This CDR3 comprises 15 residues. CDR1 and CDR2 from the germline V gene are SGDLS and YYNGEE. V shed 4 bases and J shed 9 bases, with 17 bases lying between them. The CDR3 sequence: CASSFRGAESSPLHF. The CDR3, as DNA: TGTGCCAGCAGCTTCAGGGGAGCGGAAAGTTCACCCCTCCACTTT.

This clonotype has a handful of counts. This chain connects TRBV4-3 to TRBJ2-1; 7 bases align to TRBD2. J lost 4 bases, V lost 0 bases, and 3 bases had no gene match. This CDR3 has 15 residues. In germline, CDR1 is LGHNA, CDR2 YSLEER. The CDR3 region has the DNA TGCGCCAGCAGCCAAGAGGCTAGCGGATACAATGAGCAGTTCTTC. It codes for CASSQEASGYNEQFF.

The genes are TRBV5-6 and TRBJ2-5; no clear D. This CDR3 is 14 amino acids long. Trimming cost V 3 bases and J 5 bases, with 14 bases left between them. The germline gives CDR1 SGHDT, CDR2 YYEEEE. The CDR3 sequence is CASSSRMHLETQYF. CDR3 bases: TGTGCCAGCAGCTCTAGGATGCACCTGGAGACCCAGTACTTC. Drawing the rest from reference TRBV5-6 and TRBJ2-5, the complete variable domain is DAGVTQSPTHLIKTRGQQVTLRCSPKSGHDTVSWYQQALGQGPQFIFQYYEEEERQRGNFPDRFSGHQFPNYSSELNVNALLLGDSALYLCASSSRMHLETQYFGPGTRLLVL.

In DNA form, the CDR3 reads TGTGCCAGCAGCCCTCAGACAGATTCCATGAACACTGAAGCTTTCTTT. This sequence encodes CASSPQTDSMNTEAFF. The chain couples TRBV3-1 to TRBJ1-1; D perhaps matches TRBD1 (5 bases). The V gene lost 4 bases and the J gene lost 0 bases, with 15 bases spanning the gap. CDR1 and CDR2 from the germline V gene are LGHDT and YNNKEL (reference sequence). The CDR3 has 16 residues. Based on the CDR3 plus reference TRBV3-1 and TRBJ1-1, the full variable domain is DTAVSQTPKYLVTQMGNDKSIKCEQNLGHDTMYWYKQDSKKFLKIMFSYNNKELIINETVPNRFSPKSPDKAHLNLHINSLELGDSAVYFCASSPQTDSMNTEAFFGQGTRLTVV.

This clonotype was seen at least ten times. The chain employs TRBV12-3 or TRBV12-4 and TRBJ2-5; no clear D gene. The CDR3 is 13 residues long. V was cut by 5 bases and J by 1 base, with 8 bases left in between. CDR3 DNA sequence: TGTGCCAGCAGTCCGAGTCTCCAAGAGACCCAGTACTTC. Amino acids: CASSPSLQETQYF.

The V and J genes are TRBV6-2 or TRBV6-3 and TRBJ1-5, with D uncertain. The CDR3 extends over 14 amino acids. The germline CDR1 and CDR2 sequences are MNHEY and SVGEGT. V lost 6 bases and J lost 3, with 12 bases in between. CDR3 sequence reads: CASSGTWVNQPQHF. The CDR3 nucleotides are TGTGCCAGCAGCGGCACATGGGTCAATCAGCCCCAGCATTTT.